Listed here is a single TCR beta chain. What it binds is not known. Sequencing was performed with immunoSEQ multiplex PCR; in TCRdb, only in-frame clones are kept and a portion is missing. The data contain fewer than 150,000 clones, 90% to 95% of them singletons. The CDR3 contains 14 residues. Trimming pared 2 bases from V and 3 bases from J, leaving 11 bases between. Germline values: CDR1 SGHRS, CDR2 YFSETQ. The record originates from a study of T cell responses to AZD1222 COVID-19 vaccine. Broader study findings: Baseline seropositivity characterized only 5 or 6 AZD1222 recipients. Nearly half of spike-specific TCRs reportedly go after variant regions that carry no mutations. Spike-specific TCR depth and breadth grew after two AZD1222 doses.

The chain carries TRBV5-1 and TRBJ1-2; D might be TRBD1 (5 bases). The clonotype was recovered from an adult who received the AZD1222 COVID-19 vaccine. The source was peripheral blood, collected 28 days after the second AZD1222 dose. The CDR3 is CASSFGAGDYGYTF. CDR3 coding DNA: TGCGCCAGCAGCTTTGGGGCGGGGGACTATGGCTACACCTTC.